This T cell receptor (beta chain) was sequenced for a study of blood T cell repertoires in COVID-19. Study as a whole: Samples came from the United States, Italy and Spain, spanning acute and convalescent COVID-19. Sample material is recorded as cDNA or gDNA derived from T cells, B-cell-depleted T cells, or PBMCs.

The Seattle site enrolled patients during active infection and followed them longitudinally. In the authors' workflow: How many nucleated cells were present was estimated from reference gene primer amplification. The table came from immunoSEQ multiplex PCR; TCRdb's copy has only in-frame clones and leaves some out. Clone size and V and J calls were adopted from that table, with D and trimming inferred from the DNA. This sample has a few hundred thousand clones, with 70% to 90% found just once. Germline CDR1 SGHRS, CDR2 YFSETQ. Trimming pared 2 bases from V and 3 bases from J, leaving 9 bases between. The CDR3 spans 15 residues.

This clonotype originated in a human donor with COVID-19, enrolled during active disease. The donor label of this sample is uncertain. The sequencing sample was made of peripheral blood. The chain has TRBV5-1 and TRBJ1-6; maybe TRBD1 (5 bases). DNA of the CDR3: TGCGCCAGCAGCTTCGGGGGGAGCTATAATTCACCCCTCCACTTT. It encodes CASSFGGSYNSPLHF.